This T cell receptor (beta chain) appears in the sequencing data of a study of graft-versus-host responses after intestinal transplantation. Study background: The transplants performed in recipients were multivisceral, liver-intestinal, or isolated intestinal. Anti-thymocyte globulin induction was given to all recipients, followed by tacrolimus and steroids for two to four years.

Irradiated, violet-dye-labeled stimulators (approximately 200,000) were plated alongside approximately 200,000 CFSE-labeled responders. After mixed lymphocyte reaction, dividing CD4+ and CD8+ responder T cells were sorted. Whole-study results and caveats: Detected in recipient marrow were GvH clones, some of which were first observed in ileum or blood.

This clone was picked up one time. TCRdb's copy holds only in-frame clones and misses some; the assay was immunoSEQ multiplex PCR. The sample lists roughly 4,700 clones; about 25% were seen once. Sequenced material: alloreactive CD8+ T cells from a mixed lymphocyte reaction culture, taken before transplantation. Subset given: CFSE-low proliferating T cells sorted from roughly six-day pre-transplant mixed lymphocyte reaction (GvH or HvG direction). The TCR was taken from a human patient who was an organ donor for intestinal transplantation.

Here the CDR3 reads CASKSTGTGAHLYGYTF. CDR3 sequence (DNA): TGTGCCAGCAAGTCAACCGGGACAGGGGCCCACCTCTATGGCTACACCTTC. The rearrangement links TRBV28 to TRBJ1-2; 10 bases fit TRBD1. In germline, CDR1 is MDHEN, CDR2 SYDVKM. The V segment lost 7 bases and the J segment 4 bases; nucleotides outside the gene matches: 15. There are 17 residues in the CDR3.